These 16 T cell receptor beta chains originate from one sample sequenced in a study of blood T cells in healthy people across ages. The second PCR ran roughly 6 to 11 cycles with a sample-barcoded 5' primer and J-beta primers. TCRdb fed the 5' RACE reads into MiXCR, producing one record per CDR3 protein. The sample yields about a million distinct CDR3 sequences, about 51% seen once. Material for sequencing was blood. The receptors originated from a woman in her sixties in good health.

This chain joins TRBV4-2 and TRBJ2-1; D possibly matches TRBD1 or TRBD2 (5 bases each). CDR1 and CDR2 (germline): LGHNA, YNFKEQ. This CDR3 comprises 15 residues. V was pared by 4 bases and J by 0 bases, with 10 bases between. CDR3 residues: CASSLGENSYNEQFF. CDR3 coding DNA: TGTGCCAGCAGCCTGGGGGAGAACTCCTACAATGAGCAGTTCTTC.

The CDR3 reads CASSSTPGTSGSFEQYF. Here the CDR3 DNA reads TGTGCCAGCAGTTCTACCCCCGGGACTAGCGGGAGTTTCGAGCAGTACTTC. The chain joins TRBV12-3 or TRBV12-4 to TRBJ2-7; 14 nucleotides match TRBD2. The V gene end was trimmed by 4 bases and the J gene end by 6 bases; junction bases not matched to a gene: 11. CDR3 length equals 17 residues.

This clonotype was seen a handful of times. The rearrangement links TRBV6-2 or TRBV6-3 to TRBJ2-5; D ambiguous. V lost 7 bases to trimming and J lost 0 bases, with 6 bases between them. This CDR3 comprises 12 residues. Germline-derived CDR1 and CDR2 are MNHEY and SVGEGT. CDR3 coding DNA: TGTGCCAGCAATCAGTACCAAGAGACCCAGTACTTC. Encoded protein: CASNQYQETQYF.

The chain employs TRBV19 and TRBJ2-1; TRBD1 matches 10 bases. The CDR3 contains 13 residues. Germline assignment: CDR1 LNHDA and CDR2 SQIVND (reference sequence). V dropped 10 bases and J dropped 8; count of bases not matched to a gene: 8. CDR3 coding DNA: TGTGCCACCCGGACAGGGGGATGGGATGAGCAGTTCTTC. Translating it yields CATRTGGWDEQFF.

V gene TRBV30 combines with J gene TRBJ1-6; tentative D call: TRBD1 (6 bases). Germline V lookup: CDR1 GTSNPN, CDR2 SVGIG (reference sequence). The CDR3 is made up of 13 amino acids. The germline V and J ends were trimmed by 3 bases and 7 bases, with 10 bases remaining between them. The CDR3 DNA follows: TGTGCCTGGAGGGACAGCATCAATTCACCCCTCCACTTT. The encoded protein is CAWRDSINSPLHF.

This clonotype was recorded a few times. The rearrangement uses TRBV2 and TRBJ1-6, with TRBD1 as a possible D gene (5 bases). This CDR3 is 13 amino acids long. V was clipped by 8 bases and J by 10 bases, with 15 bases between them. CDR1 is SNHLY, CDR2 FYNNEI, per germline. CDR3 residues: CASQGSGISPLHF. In DNA, the CDR3 is TGTGCCAGCCAGGGAAGTGGTATCTCACCCCTCCACTTT. Variable domain in full (rest from reference TRBV2 and TRBJ1-6): EPEVTQTPSHQVTQMGQEVILRCVPISNHLYFYWYRQILGQKVEFLVSFYNNEISEKSEIFDDQFSVERPDGSNFTLKIRSTKLEDSAMYFCASQGSGISPLHFGNGTRLTVT.

This clonotype was seen a few times. This sequence joins TRBV29-1 and TRBJ1-2; the D is unclear. V was shortened by 8 bases and J by 8 bases, with 6 bases between the two germline ends. In germline, CDR1 is SQVTM, CDR2 ANQGSEA. This CDR3 region has 8 residues. CDR3 sequence: CSPGGYTF. DNA of the CDR3: TGCAGCCCCGGGGGCTACACCTTC.

This rearrangement joins TRBV21-1 to TRBJ2-7. TRBV21-1 corresponds to a pseudogene. The CDR3 length is 14 residues. CDR3 nucleotide sequence: TGTGCCAGCAGCAAAGCGGGCGGTTCCTACGAGCAGTACTTC. Translated: CASSKAGGSYEQYF.

This clonotype was counted only a few times. The chain couples TRBV20-1 to TRBJ1-4; no clear D. Germline V gene lookup returns CDR1 DFQATT and CDR2 SNEGSKA (reference sequence). Trimming pared 3 bases from V and 4 bases from J, leaving 12 bases between. The CDR3 is made up of 14 amino acids. CDR3 DNA sequence: TGCAGTGCTAGCTACACGGGCCATAATGAAAAACTGTTTTTT. Translated, it gives CSASYTGHNEKLFF.

In this sample, this clonotype turned up once. The V call is TRBV11-2, the J call TRBJ1-6, with a possible D match to TRBD1 (6 bases). The CDR3 sequence is 15 residues long. V lost 2 bases and J lost 9, with 14 bases in between. Germline V gene sequence: CDR1 SGHAT, CDR2 FQNNGV. CDR3 DNA: TGTGCCAGCAGCTTACCGCTGGGGGCGGGTTCACCCCTCCACTTT. Amino acid sequence: CASSLPLGAGSPLHF. Together with reference TRBV11-2 and TRBJ1-6, the CDR3 gives the full variable domain: EAGVAQSPRYKIIEKRQSVAFWCNPISGHATLYWYQQILGQGPKLLIQFQNNGVVDDSQLPKDRFSAERLKGVDSTLKIQPAKLEDSAVYLCASSLPLGAGSPLHFGNGTRLTVT.

This sequence joins TRBV21-1 and TRBJ2-5; TRBD2 is taken as the D call from the table, unchecked against the DNA. TRBV21-1 is listed as a pseudogene. The CDR3 is made up of 14 amino acids. The CDR3 DNA is TGTGCCAGCAGCAAAGTTGGGGAGGGGGAGACCCAGTACTTC. Translation gives CASSKVGEGETQYF.

This clonotype was seen a few times. The chain carries TRBV7-2 and TRBJ2-5; D is unclear. The ends were cut back, 5 bases at V and 11 bases at J, with 18 bases in the middle. The CDR3 spans 13 residues. Germline CDR1 SGHTA, CDR2 FQGNSA. CDR3 DNA sequence: TGTGCCAGCAGCGTTGACGTTTCGGCGGAGCAGTACTTC. This gives the protein CASSVDVSAEQYF.

The chain couples TRBV27 to TRBJ2-5, with 9 positions matching TRBD2. This CDR3 contains 14 residues. The germline CDR1 and CDR2 sequences are MNHEY and SMNVEV (reference sequence). Trimming took 4 bases from V and 11 from J; bases not matched to a gene: 11. This CDR3 reads CASSSIAGAGEQYF. The DNA for the CDR3 is TGTGCCAGCAGTTCGATAGCGGGAGCTGGGGAGCAGTACTTC.

CDR3 amino acids: CSAGGANYGYTF. In DNA, the CDR3 is TGCAGTGCCGGGGGGGCTAACTATGGCTACACCTTC. The V gene is TRBV20-1, the J gene TRBJ1-2; TRBD1 might be the D (5 bases). Trimming cost V 6 bases and J 0 bases, with 8 bases left between them. CDR1 DFQATT and CDR2 SNEGSKA come from the germline V gene (reference sequence). The CDR3 contains 12 residues.

The rearrangement links TRBV20-1 to TRBJ2-1; D tentatively fits TRBD1 or TRBD2 (6 bases each). The CDR3 consists of 16 residues. V was trimmed by 5 bases and J by 4 bases, leaving 21 bases between them. Germline values: CDR1 DFQATT, CDR2 SNEGSKA (reference sequence). The CDR3 DNA reads as TGCAGTGCTGGGTCAGGGGCAGGCGGGGAATACAATGAGCAGTTCTTC. The encoded protein is CSAGSGAGGEYNEQFF.

The gene calls are TRBV7-3 and TRBJ1-2; no reliable D call. CDR1 and CDR2 (germline): SGHTA, FQGTGA. The CDR3 has 14 amino acids. V lost 5 bases and J 3 bases, leaving 13 bases between the germline ends. The CDR3 sequence: CASSVAGRDYGYTF. The DNA for the CDR3 is TGTGCCAGCAGCGTCGCGGGGAGAGACTATGGCTACACCTTC.